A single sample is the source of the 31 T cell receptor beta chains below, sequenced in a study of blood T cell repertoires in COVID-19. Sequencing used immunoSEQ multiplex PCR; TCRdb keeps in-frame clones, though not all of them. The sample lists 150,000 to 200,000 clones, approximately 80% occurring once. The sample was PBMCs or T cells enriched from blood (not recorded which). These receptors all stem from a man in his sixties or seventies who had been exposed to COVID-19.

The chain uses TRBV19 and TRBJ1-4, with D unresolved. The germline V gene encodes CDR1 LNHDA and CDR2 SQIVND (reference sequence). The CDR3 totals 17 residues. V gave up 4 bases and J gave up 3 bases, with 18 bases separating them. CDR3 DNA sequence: TGTGCCAGTAGTAGAGGTCGAGCTACCTCGGCTAATGAAAAACTGTTTTTT. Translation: CASSRGRATSANEKLFF.

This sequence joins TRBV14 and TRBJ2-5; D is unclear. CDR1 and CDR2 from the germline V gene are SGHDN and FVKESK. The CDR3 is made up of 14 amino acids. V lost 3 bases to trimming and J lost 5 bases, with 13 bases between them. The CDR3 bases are TGTGCCAGCAGCCAGTTCAGTGTATGGGAGACCCAGTACTTC. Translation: CASSQFSVWETQYF.

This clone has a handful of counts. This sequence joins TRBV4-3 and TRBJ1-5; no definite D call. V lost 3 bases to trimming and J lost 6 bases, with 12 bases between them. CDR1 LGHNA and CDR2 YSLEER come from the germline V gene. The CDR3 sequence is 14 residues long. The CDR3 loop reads CASSQVWEPQPQHF. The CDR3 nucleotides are TGCGCCAGCAGCCAGGTGTGGGAGCCTCAGCCCCAGCATTTT.

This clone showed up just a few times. CDR3 residues: CSVEQGSHEQYF. The CDR3 DNA follows: TGCAGCGTTGAACAGGGGAGCCACGAGCAGTACTTC. This sequence joins TRBV29-1 and TRBJ2-7; TRBD1 is a possible D gene (6 bases). V lost 2 bases to trimming and J lost 5 bases, with 10 bases between them. There are 12 residues in the CDR3. Per germline, CDR1 SQVTM and CDR2 ANQGSEA.

The CDR3 DNA reads TGTGCCAGCAGTTTAGAAGGGGTTGATAGGCAGCCCCAGCATTTT. Protein: CASSLEGVDRQPQHF. V gene TRBV28 combines with J gene TRBJ1-5; D might be TRBD1 (5 bases). The CDR3 is 15 amino acids. From germline, CDR1 is MDHEN and CDR2 SYDVKM. Trimming shortened V by 2 bases and J by 7 bases, and 15 bases separated the two germline ends.

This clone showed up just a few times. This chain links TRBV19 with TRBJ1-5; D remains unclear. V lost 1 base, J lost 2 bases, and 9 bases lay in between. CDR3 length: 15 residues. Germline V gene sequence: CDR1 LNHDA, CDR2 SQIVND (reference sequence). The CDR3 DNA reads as TGTGCCAGTAGTATAGGCCAGAGGGGCAATCAGCCCCAGCATTTT. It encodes CASSIGQRGNQPQHF.

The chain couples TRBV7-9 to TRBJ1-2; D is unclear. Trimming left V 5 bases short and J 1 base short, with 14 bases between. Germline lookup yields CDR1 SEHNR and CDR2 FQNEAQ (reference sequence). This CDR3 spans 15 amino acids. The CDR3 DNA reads TGTGCCAGCAGCATACAGACGGAAATTAACTATGGCTACACCTTC. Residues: CASSIQTEINYGYTF.

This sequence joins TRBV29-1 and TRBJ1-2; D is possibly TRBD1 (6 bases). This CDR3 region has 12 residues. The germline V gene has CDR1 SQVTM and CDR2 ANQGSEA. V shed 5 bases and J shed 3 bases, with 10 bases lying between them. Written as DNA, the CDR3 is TGCAGCGTTTCGACAGGTGACTATGGCTACACCTTC. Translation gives CSVSTGDYGYTF.

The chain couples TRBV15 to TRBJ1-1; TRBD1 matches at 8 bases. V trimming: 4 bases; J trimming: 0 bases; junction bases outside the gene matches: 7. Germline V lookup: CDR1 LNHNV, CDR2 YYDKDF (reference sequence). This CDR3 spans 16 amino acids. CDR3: CATSTGWTGMNTEAFF. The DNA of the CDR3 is TGTGCCACCAGCACCGGGTGGACAGGGATGAACACTGAAGCTTTCTTT.

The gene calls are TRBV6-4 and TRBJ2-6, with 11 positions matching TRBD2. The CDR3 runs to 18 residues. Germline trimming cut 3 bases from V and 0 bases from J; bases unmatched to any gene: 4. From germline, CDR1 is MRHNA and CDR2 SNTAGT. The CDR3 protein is CASSEGLAGGSGANVLTF. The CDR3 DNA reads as TGTGCCAGCAGTGAAGGGCTAGCGGGGGGCTCTGGGGCCAACGTCCTGACTTTC.

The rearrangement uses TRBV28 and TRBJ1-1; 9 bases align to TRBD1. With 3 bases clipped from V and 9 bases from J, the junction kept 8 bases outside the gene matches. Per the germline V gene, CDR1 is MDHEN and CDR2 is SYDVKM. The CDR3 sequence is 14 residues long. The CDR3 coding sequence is TGTGCCAGCAGTTTGCCCGGGACAGGGAACAAAGCTTTCTTT. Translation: CASSLPGTGNKAFF.

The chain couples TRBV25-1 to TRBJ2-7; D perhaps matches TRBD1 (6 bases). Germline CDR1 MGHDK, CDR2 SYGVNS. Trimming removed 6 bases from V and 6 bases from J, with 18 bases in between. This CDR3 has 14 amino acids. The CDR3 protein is CASSVAGTLSEQYF. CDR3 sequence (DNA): TGTGCCAGCAGCGTAGCAGGGACACTTAGCGAGCAGTACTTC.

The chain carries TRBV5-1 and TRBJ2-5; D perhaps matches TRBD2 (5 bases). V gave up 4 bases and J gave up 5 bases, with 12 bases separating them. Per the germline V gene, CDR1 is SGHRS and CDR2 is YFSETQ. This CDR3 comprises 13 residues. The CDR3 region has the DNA TGCGCCAGCAGCACGCGAGGGTTCGAGACCCAGTACTTC. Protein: CASSTRGFETQYF. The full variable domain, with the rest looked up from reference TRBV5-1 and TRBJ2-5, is KAGVTQTPRYLIKTRGQQVTLSCSPISGHRSVSWYQQTPGQGLQFLFEYFSETQRNKGNFPGRFSGRQFSNSRSEMNVSTLELGDSALYLCASSTRGFETQYFGPGTRLLVL.

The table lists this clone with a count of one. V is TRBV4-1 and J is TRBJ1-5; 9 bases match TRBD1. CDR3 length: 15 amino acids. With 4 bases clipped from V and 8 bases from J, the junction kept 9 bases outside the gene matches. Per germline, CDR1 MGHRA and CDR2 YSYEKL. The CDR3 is CASSRERTGEKPQHF. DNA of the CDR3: TGCGCCAGCAGCCGGGAGCGGACAGGGGAAAAGCCCCAGCATTTT.

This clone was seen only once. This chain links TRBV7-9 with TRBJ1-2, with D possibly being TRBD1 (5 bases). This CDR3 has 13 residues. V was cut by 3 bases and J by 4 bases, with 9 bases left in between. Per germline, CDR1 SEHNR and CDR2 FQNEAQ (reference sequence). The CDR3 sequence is CASSFTGIYGYTF. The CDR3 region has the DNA TGTGCCAGCAGCTTTACAGGCATCTATGGCTACACCTTC.

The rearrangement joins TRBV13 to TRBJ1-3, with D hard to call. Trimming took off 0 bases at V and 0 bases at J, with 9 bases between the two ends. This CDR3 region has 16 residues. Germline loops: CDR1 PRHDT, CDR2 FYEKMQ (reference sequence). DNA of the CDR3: TGTGCCAGCAGCTTAGGCACGGGTTTCTCTGGAAACACCATATATTTT. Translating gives CASSLGTGFSGNTIYF.

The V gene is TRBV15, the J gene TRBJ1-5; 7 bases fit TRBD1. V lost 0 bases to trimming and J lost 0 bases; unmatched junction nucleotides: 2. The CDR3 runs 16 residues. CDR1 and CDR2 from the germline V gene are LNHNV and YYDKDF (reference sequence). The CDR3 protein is CATSRDGTVSNQPQHF. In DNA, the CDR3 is TGTGCCACCAGCAGAGATGGGACAGTTAGCAATCAGCCCCAGCATTTT.

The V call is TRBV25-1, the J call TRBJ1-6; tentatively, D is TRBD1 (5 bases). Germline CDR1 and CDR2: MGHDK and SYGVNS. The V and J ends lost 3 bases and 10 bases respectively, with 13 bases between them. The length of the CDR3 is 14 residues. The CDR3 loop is CASSDWDWASPLHF. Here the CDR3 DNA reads TGTGCCAGCAGTGATTGGGACTGGGCGTCACCCCTCCACTTT.

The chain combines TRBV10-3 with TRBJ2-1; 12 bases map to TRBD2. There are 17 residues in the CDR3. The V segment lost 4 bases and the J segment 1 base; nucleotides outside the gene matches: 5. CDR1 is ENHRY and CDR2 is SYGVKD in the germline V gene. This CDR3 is CAISGASGRGSYNEQFF. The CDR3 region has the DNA TGTGCCATCAGTGGGGCTAGCGGGAGGGGGTCCTACAATGAGCAGTTCTTC.

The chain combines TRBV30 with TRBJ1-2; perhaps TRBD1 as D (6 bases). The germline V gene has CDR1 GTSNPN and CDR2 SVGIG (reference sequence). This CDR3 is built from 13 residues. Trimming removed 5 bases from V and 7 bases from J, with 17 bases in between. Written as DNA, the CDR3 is TGTGCCTGGCTGGGGGGGCGCCCCGGTGGCTACACCTTC. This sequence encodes CAWLGGRPGGYTF. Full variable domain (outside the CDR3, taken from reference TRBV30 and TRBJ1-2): SQTIHQWPATLVQPVGSPLSLECTVEGTSNPNLYWYRQAAGRGLQLLFYSVGIGQISSEVPQNLSASRPQDRQFILSSKKLLLSDSGFYLCAWLGGRPGGYTFGSGTRLTVV.

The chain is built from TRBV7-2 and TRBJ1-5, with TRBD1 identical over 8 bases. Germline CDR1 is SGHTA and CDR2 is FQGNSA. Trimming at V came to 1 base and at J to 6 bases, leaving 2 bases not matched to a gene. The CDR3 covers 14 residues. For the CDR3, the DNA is TGTGCCAGCAGCTTAGGGACAGGGCCTCAGCCCCAGCATTTT. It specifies CASSLGTGPQPQHF.

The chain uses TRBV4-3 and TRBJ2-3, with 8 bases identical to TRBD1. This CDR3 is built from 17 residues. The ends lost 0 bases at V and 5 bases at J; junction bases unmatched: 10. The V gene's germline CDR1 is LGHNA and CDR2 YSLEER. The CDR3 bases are TGCGCCAGCAGCCAAGATTTCCGGGCAGGGGGCATAGATACGCAGTATTTT. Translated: CASSQDFRAGGIDTQYF.

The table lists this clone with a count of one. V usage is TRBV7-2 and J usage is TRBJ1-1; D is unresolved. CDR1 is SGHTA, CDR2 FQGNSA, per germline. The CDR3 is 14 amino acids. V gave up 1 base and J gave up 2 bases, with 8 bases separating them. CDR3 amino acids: CASSLGRPNTEAFF. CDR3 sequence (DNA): TGTGCCAGCAGCTTAGGGAGACCTAACACTGAAGCTTTCTTT.

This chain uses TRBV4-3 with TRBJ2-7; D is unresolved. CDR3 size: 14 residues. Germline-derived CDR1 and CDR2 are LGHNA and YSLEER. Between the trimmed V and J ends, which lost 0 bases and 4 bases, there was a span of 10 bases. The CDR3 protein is CASSQDLSSYEQYF. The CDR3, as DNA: TGCGCCAGCAGCCAAGATCTAAGTAGTTACGAGCAGTACTTC.

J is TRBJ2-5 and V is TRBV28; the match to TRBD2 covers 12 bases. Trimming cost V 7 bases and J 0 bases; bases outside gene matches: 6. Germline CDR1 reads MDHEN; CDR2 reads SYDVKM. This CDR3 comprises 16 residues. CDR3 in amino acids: CASINGLAGYQETQYF. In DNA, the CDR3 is TGTGCCAGCATCAATGGACTAGCGGGGTACCAAGAGACCCAGTACTTC.

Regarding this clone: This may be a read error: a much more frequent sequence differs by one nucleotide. CDR3 nucleotide sequence: TGTGCCAGCAGCCAAGAAGGGGATAATTCACCCCTCCACTTT. Its protein product is CASSQEGDNSPLHF. This rearrangement joins TRBV3-1 (or the pseudogene TRBV3-2) to TRBJ1-6, with D tentatively TRBD1 (5 bases). The CDR3 is 14 amino acids. The germline V gene has CDR1 LGHDT and CDR2 YNNKEL (reference sequence). V shed 0 bases and J shed 5 bases, with 5 bases lying between them.

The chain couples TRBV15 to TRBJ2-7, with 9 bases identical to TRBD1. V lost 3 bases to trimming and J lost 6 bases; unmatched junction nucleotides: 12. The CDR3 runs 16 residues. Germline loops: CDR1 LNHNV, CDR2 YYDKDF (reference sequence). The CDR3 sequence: CATSSSPADRGSEQYF. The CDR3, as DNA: TGTGCCACCAGCAGTTCCCCCGCGGACAGGGGATCCGAGCAGTACTTC.

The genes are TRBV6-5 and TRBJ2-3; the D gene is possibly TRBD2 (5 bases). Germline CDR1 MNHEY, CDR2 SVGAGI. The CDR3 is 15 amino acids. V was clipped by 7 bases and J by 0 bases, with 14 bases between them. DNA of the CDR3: TGTGCCAGCAATAAAGACTACCCCAGCACAGATACGCAGTATTTT. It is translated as CASNKDYPSTDTQYF.

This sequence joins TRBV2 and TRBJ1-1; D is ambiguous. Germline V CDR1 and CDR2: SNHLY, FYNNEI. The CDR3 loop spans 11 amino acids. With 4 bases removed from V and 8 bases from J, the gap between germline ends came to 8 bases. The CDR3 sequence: CASSVAQEAFF. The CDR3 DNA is TGTGCCAGCAGTGTGGCCCAAGAAGCTTTCTTT.

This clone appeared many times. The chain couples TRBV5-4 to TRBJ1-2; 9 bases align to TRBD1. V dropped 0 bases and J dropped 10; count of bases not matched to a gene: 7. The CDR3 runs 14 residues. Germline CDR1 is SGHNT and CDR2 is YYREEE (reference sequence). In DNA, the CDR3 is TGTGCCAGCAGCTTGGTTGGACAGGGGCCTGTCTACACCTTC. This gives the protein CASSLVGQGPVYTF.

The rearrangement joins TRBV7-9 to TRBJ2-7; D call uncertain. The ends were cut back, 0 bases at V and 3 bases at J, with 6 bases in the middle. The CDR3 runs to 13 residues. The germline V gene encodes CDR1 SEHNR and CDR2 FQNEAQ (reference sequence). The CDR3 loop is CASSLAGYYEQYF. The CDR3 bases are TGTGCCAGCAGCTTAGCGGGCTACTACGAGCAGTACTTC.